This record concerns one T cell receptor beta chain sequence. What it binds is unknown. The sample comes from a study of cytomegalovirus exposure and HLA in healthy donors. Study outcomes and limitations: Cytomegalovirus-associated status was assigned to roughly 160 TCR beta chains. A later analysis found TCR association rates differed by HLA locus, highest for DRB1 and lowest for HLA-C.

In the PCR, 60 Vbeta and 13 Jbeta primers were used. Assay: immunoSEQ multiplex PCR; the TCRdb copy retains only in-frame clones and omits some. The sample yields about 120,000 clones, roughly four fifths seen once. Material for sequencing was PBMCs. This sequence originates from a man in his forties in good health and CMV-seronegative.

CDR3 nucleotide sequence: TGTGCCAGCTCACCACCACGGGACAGGGCGTACGAGCAGTACTTC. It encodes CASSPPRDRAYEQYF. V usage is TRBV18 and J usage is TRBJ2-7; TRBD1 matches 9 bases. The CDR3 loop spans 15 amino acids. The V gene end was trimmed by 0 bases and the J gene end by 4 bases; junction bases not matched to a gene: 4. Germline CDR1 reads KGHSH; CDR2 reads LQKENI.